Given below is one T cell receptor (beta chain) in context. This sample is drawn from a study of cytomegalovirus exposure and HLA in healthy donors. Amplification used 60 Vbeta primers and 13 Jbeta primers. Generated by immunoSEQ multiplex PCR, the TCRdb table keeps only in-frame clones and is missing some. The table includes roughly 150,000 clones, about 75% detected once. The germline CDR1 and CDR2 sequences are SGHAT and FQNNGV. V shed 4 bases, J shed 7 bases, and the junction held 7 bases outside the gene matches. The CDR3 is 14 residues long. When sampled, the donors appeared nominally healthy, though they likely had unrecorded immune exposures.

This TCR came from a man between 18 and 35 years old in good health and CMV-seronegative. V usage is TRBV11-2 and J usage is TRBJ2-1, with 7 bases fitting TRBD2. Sequenced material: PBMCs. The CDR3 sequence: CASSSIGRENEQFF. Written as DNA, the CDR3 is TGTGCCAGCAGCTCCATTGGGCGGGAGAATGAGCAGTTCTTC.